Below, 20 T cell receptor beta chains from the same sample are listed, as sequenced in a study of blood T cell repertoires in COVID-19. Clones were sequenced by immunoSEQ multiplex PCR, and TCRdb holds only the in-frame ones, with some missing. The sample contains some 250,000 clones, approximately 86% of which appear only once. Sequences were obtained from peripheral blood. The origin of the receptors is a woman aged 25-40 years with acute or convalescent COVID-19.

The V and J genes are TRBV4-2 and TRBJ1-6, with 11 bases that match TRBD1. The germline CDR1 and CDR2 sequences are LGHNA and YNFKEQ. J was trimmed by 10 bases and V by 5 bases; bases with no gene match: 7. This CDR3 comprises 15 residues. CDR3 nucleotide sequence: TGTGCCAGCAGCACAAAGGACAGGGGGCACTCACCCCTCCACTTT. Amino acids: CASSTKDRGHSPLHF.

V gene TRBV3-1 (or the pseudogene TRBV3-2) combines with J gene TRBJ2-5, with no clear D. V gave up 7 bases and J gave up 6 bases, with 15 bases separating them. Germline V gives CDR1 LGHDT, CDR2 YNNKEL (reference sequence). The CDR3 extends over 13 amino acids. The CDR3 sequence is CASTPKTAKTQYF. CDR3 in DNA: TGTGCCAGCACCCCAAAAACTGCCAAGACCCAGTACTTC.

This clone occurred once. CDR3 in DNA: TGTGCCAGCAGTTTCCTGGGGGCGAGAGAGGACACTGAAGCTTTCTTT. It is translated as CASSFLGAREDTEAFF. The rearrangement links TRBV27 to TRBJ1-1, with a possible D match to TRBD1 (6 bases). The V gene lost 3 bases and the J gene lost 3 bases, with 17 bases spanning the gap. The length of the CDR3 is 16 residues. Looked up from germline, CDR1 is MNHEY and CDR2 is SMNVEV (reference sequence).

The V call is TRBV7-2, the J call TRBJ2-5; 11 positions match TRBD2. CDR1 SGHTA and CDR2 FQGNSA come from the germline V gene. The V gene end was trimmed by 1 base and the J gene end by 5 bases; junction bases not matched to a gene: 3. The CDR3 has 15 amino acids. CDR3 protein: CASSLVASGRETQYF. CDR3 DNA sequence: TGTGCCAGCAGCTTAGTTGCTAGCGGGAGGGAGACCCAGTACTTC.

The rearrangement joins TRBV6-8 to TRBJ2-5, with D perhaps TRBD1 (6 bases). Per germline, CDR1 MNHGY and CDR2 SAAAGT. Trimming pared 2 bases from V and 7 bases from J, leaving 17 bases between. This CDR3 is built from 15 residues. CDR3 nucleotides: TGTGCCAGCAGTTACGGCAAGGGGGTTCTCGGGACCCAGTACTTC. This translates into CASSYGKGVLGTQYF.

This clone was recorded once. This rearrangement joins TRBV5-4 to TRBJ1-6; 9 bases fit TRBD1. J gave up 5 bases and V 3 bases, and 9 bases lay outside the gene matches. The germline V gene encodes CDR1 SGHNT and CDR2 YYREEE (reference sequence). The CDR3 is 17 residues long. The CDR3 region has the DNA TGTGCCAGCAGCTCCACCGGGACAGGGTTAAATAATTCACCCCTCCACTTT. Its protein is CASSSTGTGLNNSPLHF.

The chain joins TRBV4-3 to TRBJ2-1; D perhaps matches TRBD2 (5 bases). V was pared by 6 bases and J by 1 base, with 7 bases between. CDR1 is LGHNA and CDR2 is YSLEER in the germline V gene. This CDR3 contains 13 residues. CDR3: CASRGSSYNEQFF. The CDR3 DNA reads TGCGCCAGCAGGGGGAGTTCCTACAATGAGCAGTTCTTC.

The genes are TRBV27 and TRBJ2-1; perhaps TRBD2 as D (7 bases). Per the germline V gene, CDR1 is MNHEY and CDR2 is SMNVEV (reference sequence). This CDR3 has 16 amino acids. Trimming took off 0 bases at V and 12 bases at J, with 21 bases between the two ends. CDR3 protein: CASSLSPAGAARLQFF. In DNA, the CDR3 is TGTGCCAGCAGTTTATCCCCGGCGGGGGCAGCTCGACTGCAGTTCTTC.

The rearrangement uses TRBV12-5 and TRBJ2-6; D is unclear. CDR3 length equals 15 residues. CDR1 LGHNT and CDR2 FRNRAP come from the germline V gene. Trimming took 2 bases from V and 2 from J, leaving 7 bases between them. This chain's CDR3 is CASGLTRTGANVLTF. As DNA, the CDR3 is TGTGCTAGTGGTTTGACGAGGACTGGGGCCAACGTCCTGACTTTC.

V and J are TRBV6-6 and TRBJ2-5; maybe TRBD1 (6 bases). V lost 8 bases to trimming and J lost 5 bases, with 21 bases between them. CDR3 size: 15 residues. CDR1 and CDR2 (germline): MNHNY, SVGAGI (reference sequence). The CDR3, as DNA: TGTGCCAGCCTCAAACAGGGACCACGTTGGGAGACCCAGTACTTC. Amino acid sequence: CASLKQGPRWETQYF.

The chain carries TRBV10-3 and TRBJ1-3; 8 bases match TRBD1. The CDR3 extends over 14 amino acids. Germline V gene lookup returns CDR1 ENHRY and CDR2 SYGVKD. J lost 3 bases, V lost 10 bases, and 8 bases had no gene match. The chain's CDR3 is CAKGTGLSGNTIYF. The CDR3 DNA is TGTGCCAAAGGGACAGGATTAAGTGGAAACACCATATATTTT.

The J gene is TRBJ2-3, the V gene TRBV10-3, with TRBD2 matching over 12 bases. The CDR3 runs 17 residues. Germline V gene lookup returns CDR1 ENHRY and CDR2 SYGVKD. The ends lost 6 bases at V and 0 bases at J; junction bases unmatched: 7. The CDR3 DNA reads TGTGCCATCAGGGAGACTAGCGGGAGTTCTAGCACAGATACGCAGTATTTT. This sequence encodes CAIRETSGSSSTDTQYF.

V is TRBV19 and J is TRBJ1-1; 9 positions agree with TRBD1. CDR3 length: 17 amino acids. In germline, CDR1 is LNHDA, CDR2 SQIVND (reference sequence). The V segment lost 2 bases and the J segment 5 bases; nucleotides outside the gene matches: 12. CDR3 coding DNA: TGTGCCAGTAGTATACCATCAGGACAGGGGATAAAAACTGAAGCTTTCTTT. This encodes CASSIPSGQGIKTEAFF.

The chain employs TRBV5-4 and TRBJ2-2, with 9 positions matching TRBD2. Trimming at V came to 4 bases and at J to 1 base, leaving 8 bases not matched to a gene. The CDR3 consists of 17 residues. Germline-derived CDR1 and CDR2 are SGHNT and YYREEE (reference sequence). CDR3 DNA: TGTGCCAGCAGCGGTCTAGCGGGGAGGGGGAACACCGGGGAGCTGTTTTTT. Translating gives CASSGLAGRGNTGELFF.

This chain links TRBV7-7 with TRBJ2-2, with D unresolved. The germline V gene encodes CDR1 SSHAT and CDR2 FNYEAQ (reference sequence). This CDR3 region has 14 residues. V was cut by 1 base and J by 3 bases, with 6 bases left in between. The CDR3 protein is CASSLVSDTGELFF. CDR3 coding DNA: TGTGCCAGCAGCTTAGTCTCGGACACCGGGGAGCTGTTTTTT.

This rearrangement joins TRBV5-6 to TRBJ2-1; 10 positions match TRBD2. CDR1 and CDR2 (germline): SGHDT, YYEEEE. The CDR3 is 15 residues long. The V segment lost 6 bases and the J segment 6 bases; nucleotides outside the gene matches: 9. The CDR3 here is CASNPLAGEINEQFF. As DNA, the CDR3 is TGTGCCAGCAACCCCCTAGCGGGAGAGATCAATGAGCAGTTCTTC.

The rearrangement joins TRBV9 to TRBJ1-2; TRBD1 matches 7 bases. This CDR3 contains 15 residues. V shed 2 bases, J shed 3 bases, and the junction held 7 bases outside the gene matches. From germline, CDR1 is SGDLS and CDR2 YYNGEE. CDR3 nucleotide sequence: TGTGCCAGCAGCGTTATGACAGGGCATGACTATGGCTACACCTTC. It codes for CASSVMTGHDYGYTF.

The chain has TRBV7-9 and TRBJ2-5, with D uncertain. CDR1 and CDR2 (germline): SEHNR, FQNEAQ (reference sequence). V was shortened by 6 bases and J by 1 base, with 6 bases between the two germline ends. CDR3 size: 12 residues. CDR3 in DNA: TGTGCCAGCAGTCGAGCCCAAGAGACCCAGTACTTC. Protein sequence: CASSRAQETQYF.

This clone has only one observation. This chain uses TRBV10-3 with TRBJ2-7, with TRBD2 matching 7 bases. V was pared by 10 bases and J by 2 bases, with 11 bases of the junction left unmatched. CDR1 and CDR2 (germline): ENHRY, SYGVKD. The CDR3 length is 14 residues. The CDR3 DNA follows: TGTGCCACCACCGCTAGCGGAAAAACCTACGAGCAGTACTTC. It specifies CATTASGKTYEQYF.

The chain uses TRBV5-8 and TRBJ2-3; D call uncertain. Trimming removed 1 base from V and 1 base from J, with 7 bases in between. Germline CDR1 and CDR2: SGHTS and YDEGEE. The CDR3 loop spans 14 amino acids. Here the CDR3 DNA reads TGTGCCAGCAGCTTGAATTCAGGCACAGATACGCAGTATTTT. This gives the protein CASSLNSGTDTQYF.